Sequencing of this T cell receptor beta chain was carried out in a study of CD8+ T cells in alopecia areata. Whole-study results and caveats: Resident alphabeta T-cell populations of normal skin are likewise subject to sequencing in scalp samples.

As the sequencing template, cDNA was produced by extracting RNA and reverse transcribing it. Repertoires were generated with immunoSEQ multiplex PCR, while TCRdb's copy carries only in-frame clones and drops some. The table has about 64,000 clones, around 44% seen once; the top ten hold approximately 50%. A word on this clone: As yet, its antigen is unknown.

This CDR3 region has 15 residues. The V gene's germline CDR1 is SQVTM and CDR2 ANQGSEA. V dropped 1 base and J dropped 4; count of bases not matched to a gene: 9. This chain links TRBV29-1 with TRBJ2-5; TRBD1 matches at 7 bases. Sequenced: NKG2D-low CD8+ T cells sorted from blood. This sequence originates from a human donor with alopecia areata. Here the CDR3 DNA reads TGCAGCGTTGAAGGAGGTACAGGGGACCCAGAGACCCAGTACTTC. Protein: CSVEGGTGDPETQYF.